This T cell receptor beta chain was identified in a study of glioma-infiltrating T cells. Study-level findings and limits: Non-neoplastic patients had below-expected tissue-blood divergence, while all gliomas exceeded expectation.

There are 14 residues in the CDR3. V was clipped by 1 base and J by 8 bases, with 12 bases between them. Germline CDR1 reads SGHTA; CDR2 reads FQGNSA. Using RNA template, CDR3s of TCR alpha and beta were amplified with iRepertoire arm-PCR. MiXCR was run by TCRdb on the multiplex PCR reads, yielding one entry per CDR3 protein. The repertoire holds more than 90,000 distinct CDR3 sequences, with around 40% as singletons. At least ten counts were recorded for this clonotype. Its antigen is not identified. The chain recombines TRBV7-2 with TRBJ2-4; D ambiguous. The clonotype originates from a human donor with low-grade glioma or glioblastoma, undergoing nonglioma brain surgery, or in good health (not recorded which). The sequenced sample was glioma tissue, nonneoplastic brain tissue, or PBMCs (not recorded which). The CDR3, as DNA: TGTGCCAGCAGCTTAGGGCAGCCCGCGGACATTCAGTACTTC. The encoded protein is CASSLGQPADIQYF.